The 23 T cell receptor beta chains listed next were all sequenced from one sample in a study of memory CD4+ T cells and cytomegalovirus serostatus. The sort gate was single viable CD3+CD4+CD8-CD45RO+ cells for memory CD4+ T cells. Generated by immunoSEQ multiplex PCR, the TCRdb table keeps only in-frame clones and is missing some. This repertoire shows tens of thousands of clones, around 81% found once; its top ten account for under 2%. The source material was memory CD4+ T cells from blood. Every receptor here comes from an adult in good health and CMV-seronegative.

The J gene is TRBJ1-1, the V gene TRBV2; a possible D gene is TRBD1 (5 bases). The ends were cut back, 6 bases at V and 3 bases at J, with 11 bases in the middle. The CDR3 contains 13 residues. Germline V gene sequence: CDR1 SNHLY, CDR2 FYNNEI. The CDR3 spells CASRGLEDTEAFF. The CDR3 nucleotides read TGTGCCAGCAGGGGACTTGAGGACACTGAAGCTTTCTTT.

The chain couples TRBV6-5 to TRBJ2-7, with 11 bases fitting TRBD1. This CDR3 comprises 15 residues. Unmatched junction bases numbered 9, after V lost 6 bases and J lost 5 bases. Germline-derived CDR1 and CDR2 are MNHEY and SVGAGI. The CDR3 reads CASRNSGTGGHEQYF. The CDR3 nucleotides read TGTGCCAGCAGGAATTCCGGGACAGGGGGTCACGAGCAGTACTTC.

This sequence joins TRBV19 and TRBJ1-5; 7 bases fit TRBD1. Trimming at V came to 10 bases and at J to 2 bases, leaving 2 bases not matched to a gene. Looked up from germline, CDR1 is LNHDA and CDR2 is SQIVND (reference sequence). This CDR3 is 12 amino acids long. CDR3 nucleotide sequence: TGTGCCACAGACAGGGGCAATCAGCCCCAGCATTTT. Translation: CATDRGNQPQHF.

This clone was detected a few times. This chain uses TRBV7-2 with TRBJ1-4; D call uncertain. Germline V gene sequence: CDR1 SGHTA, CDR2 FQGNSA. The CDR3 runs 13 residues. Trimming pared 4 bases from V and 3 bases from J, leaving 6 bases between. The chain's CDR3 is CASSSFPNEKLFF. DNA for the CDR3: TGTGCCAGCAGCTCCTTTCCTAATGAAAAACTGTTTTTT.

The chain links TRBV30 to TRBJ1-5, with D hard to call. This CDR3 has 16 amino acids. The V gene lost 0 bases and the J gene lost 3 bases, with 15 bases spanning the gap. Per the germline V gene, CDR1 is GTSNPN and CDR2 is SVGIG (reference sequence). In DNA form, the CDR3 reads TGTGCCTGGAGTGTACGGCTGGGGTGGAACAATCAGCCCCAGCATTTT. This sequence encodes CAWSVRLGWNNQPQHF.

This clone was detected a few times. V usage is TRBV28 and J usage is TRBJ1-5; 11 bases map to TRBD1. The V segment lost 6 bases and the J segment 7 bases; nucleotides outside the gene matches: 8. Germline V CDR1 and CDR2: MDHEN, SYDVKM. CDR3 length equals 15 residues. For the CDR3, the DNA is TGTGCCAGCAGGTTTCCGGGACAGGGGGTCCAGCCCCAGCATTTT. Translation gives CASRFPGQGVQPQHF.

CDR3 region: CASSRDRMNTGELFF. Here the CDR3 DNA reads TGTGCCAGCAGCAGGGACAGAATGAACACCGGGGAGCTGTTTTTT. The V and J genes are TRBV2 and TRBJ2-2, with TRBD1 matching over 7 bases. With 6 bases clipped from V and 1 base from J, the junction kept 5 bases outside the gene matches. The CDR3 spans 15 residues. Germline CDR1 SNHLY, CDR2 FYNNEI.

The CDR3 sequence is CASSQDSRLAVYNEQFF. In nucleotides, the CDR3 is TGCGCCAGCAGCCAAGATAGTCGACTAGCGGTGTACAATGAGCAGTTCTTC. The chain is built from TRBV4-1 and TRBJ2-1; the match to TRBD2 covers 9 bases. With 0 bases clipped from V and 4 bases from J, the junction kept 7 bases outside the gene matches. This CDR3 region has 17 residues. Per the germline V gene, CDR1 is MGHRA and CDR2 is YSYEKL.

The chain links TRBV4-3 to TRBJ2-2; 8 nucleotides match TRBD2. The V and J ends lost 0 bases and 5 bases, in that order; junction bases with no gene match: 17. The CDR3 is 20 residues long. Germline CDR1 and CDR2: LGHNA and YSLEER. CDR3 coding DNA: TGCGCCAGCAGCCAAGAGAACCCAGCGGGGGCCTTTGGGGTTACCGGGGAGCTGTTTTTT. Protein product: CASSQENPAGAFGVTGELFF.

The genes are TRBV5-5 and TRBJ2-1, with 8 positions matching TRBD1. The CDR3 covers 15 residues. V trimming: 0 bases; J trimming: 5 bases; junction bases outside the gene matches: 4. CDR1 and CDR2 (germline): SGHKS, YYEKEE (reference sequence). The CDR3 here is CASSLAVTGDNEQFF. In nucleotides, the CDR3 is TGTGCCAGCAGCTTGGCAGTGACAGGGGACAATGAGCAGTTCTTC.

The gene calls are TRBV25-1 and TRBJ2-4; 8 positions match TRBD2. CDR1 and CDR2 from the germline V gene are MGHDK and SYGVNS. The J segment lost 6 bases and the V segment lost 1 base, leaving 2 bases of the junction unmatched. CDR3 length equals 14 residues. CDR3 region: CASSESGGGNIQYF. CDR3 bases: TGTGCCAGCAGTGAATCCGGGGGGGGAAACATTCAGTACTTC.

The genes are TRBV9 and TRBJ1-2; D might be TRBD1 (5 bases). Germline lookup yields CDR1 SGDLS and CDR2 YYNGEE. There are 14 residues in the CDR3. Trimming cost V 0 bases and J 4 bases, with 10 bases left between them. For the CDR3, the DNA is TGTGCCAGCAGCGTAGAGGAGGGGAGCTATGGCTACACCTTC. It encodes CASSVEEGSYGYTF.

This clone was observed a single time. The chain joins TRBV18 to TRBJ1-5; D uncertain. Germline CDR1 reads KGHSH; CDR2 reads LQKENI. This CDR3 is 13 amino acids long. V was cut by 5 bases and J by 7 bases, with 12 bases left in between. CDR3 DNA: TGTGCCAGCTCAGAGCAGTACTCCCAGCCCCAGCATTTT. This codes for CASSEQYSQPQHF.

The CDR3 DNA reads as TGTGCCAGCAGTTCCATCTCGCTTCAGGGAAGGAATGGCTACACCTTC. Translating it yields CASSSISLQGRNGYTF. The chain employs TRBV27 and TRBJ1-2; possibly TRBD1 for D (5 bases). Germline V gene data show CDR1 as MNHEY and CDR2 as SMNVEV (reference sequence). The CDR3 sequence is 16 residues long. Deletions cut 4 bases from V and 6 bases from J, with 21 bases between.

This sequence joins TRBV5-4 and TRBJ1-4; D perhaps matches TRBD1 (6 bases). Trimming shortened V by 2 bases and J by 3 bases, and 14 bases separated the two germline ends. Germline V gene sequence: CDR1 SGHNT, CDR2 YYREEE (reference sequence). The CDR3 has 16 amino acids. CDR3 sequence reads: CASSFGSGAANEKLFF. CDR3 DNA: TGTGCCAGCAGCTTTGGTTCAGGGGCGGCTAATGAAAAACTGTTTTTT. The full variable domain, with the rest looked up from reference TRBV5-4 and TRBJ1-4, is ETGVTQSPTHLIKTRGQQVTLRCSSQSGHNTVSWYQQALGQGPQFIFQYYREEENGRGNFPPRFSGLQFPNYSSELNVNALELDDSALYLCASSFGSGAANEKLFFGSGTQLSVL.

This chain uses TRBV4-3 with TRBJ2-5; 7 nucleotides line up with TRBD1. The CDR3 covers 13 residues. In germline, CDR1 is LGHNA, CDR2 YSLEER. Trimming took 4 bases from V and 5 from J; bases not matched to a gene: 4. The CDR3 nucleotides are TGCGCCAGCAGCCGAGGGGGCTCGGAGACCCAGTACTTC. Amino acids: CASSRGGSETQYF.

The V gene is TRBV4-1, the J gene TRBJ2-2, with 16 bases lining up with TRBD2. CDR1 MGHRA and CDR2 YSYEKL come from the germline V gene. Trimming took 0 bases from V and 3 from J; bases not matched to a gene: 7. This CDR3 is 20 amino acids long. The CDR3 DNA reads as TGCGCCAGCAGCCAAGAGCCGGGACTAGCGGGAGGGACCCACACCGGGGAGCTGTTTTTT. Protein product: CASSQEPGLAGGTHTGELFF.

This rearrangement joins TRBV27 to TRBJ1-5; the match to TRBD1 covers 9 bases. CDR1 is MNHEY and CDR2 is SMNVEV in the germline V gene (reference sequence). J was trimmed by 2 bases and V by 1 base; bases with no gene match: 6. This CDR3 is 17 amino acids long. CDR3: CASSLWGQGVGNQPQHF. CDR3 nucleotide sequence: TGTGCCAGCAGTTTATGGGGACAGGGTGTGGGCAATCAGCCCCAGCATTTT.

This chain uses TRBV10-3 with TRBJ1-5; the D gene is possibly TRBD1 (5 bases). V lost 0 bases and J lost 6, with 12 bases in between. CDR1 is ENHRY, CDR2 SYGVKD, per germline. The CDR3 is made up of 15 amino acids. Written as DNA, the CDR3 is TGTGCCATCAGTGAGTCTAACAGGAGGCTTCAGCCCCAGCATTTT. It codes for CAISESNRRLQPQHF.

The rearrangement uses TRBV7-2 and TRBJ2-1; D uncertain. Trimming shortened V by 2 bases and J by 5 bases, and 22 bases separated the two germline ends. From germline, CDR1 is SGHTA and CDR2 FQGNSA. The CDR3 has 18 residues. The CDR3 DNA reads as TGTGCCAGCAGCTTATATGCCCCCCAATTCCGGTTCGACAATGAGCAGTTCTTC. It encodes CASSLYAPQFRFDNEQFF.

CDR3 sequence reads: CASSLGEAVEQYF. Written as DNA, the CDR3 is TGTGCCAGCAGCTTGGGGGAGGCGGTCGAGCAGTACTTC. The V call is TRBV13, the J call TRBJ2-7, with D possibly being TRBD2 (6 bases). The CDR3 covers 13 residues. Trimming stripped 3 bases from V and 6 bases from J, with 12 bases between. In germline, CDR1 is PRHDT, CDR2 FYEKMQ (reference sequence).

The chain recombines TRBV5-5 with TRBJ1-3; D may be TRBD1 (5 bases). The length of the CDR3 is 15 residues. Trimming took off 4 bases at V and 0 bases at J, with 11 bases between the two ends. Germline CDR1 reads SGHKS; CDR2 reads YYEKEE (reference sequence). CDR3 region: CASSRLDSSGNTIYF. CDR3 nucleotides: TGTGCCAGCAGCCGACTTGACAGCTCTGGAAACACCATATATTTT.

The rearrangement uses TRBV7-8 and TRBJ2-5; 14 bases are shared with TRBD2. This CDR3 spans 17 amino acids. Trimming took 1 base from V and 4 from J; bases not matched to a gene: 5. CDR1 and CDR2 from the germline V gene are SGHVS and FQNEAQ. CDR3 sequence: CASSLVPTSGRGETQYF. The CDR3 region has the DNA TGTGCCAGCAGCTTAGTACCGACTAGCGGGAGGGGAGAGACCCAGTACTTC.